The 18 T cell receptor beta chains below come from one sample, sequenced in a study of T cell repertoires in cytomegalovirus infection (dated 2019 in TCRdb). TCRdb records Illumina HiSeq 1500 as the sequencer. TCRdb applied fastp at Q25 and MiXCR to the public reads, then kept only in-frame beta chains. Every distinct CDR3 protein forms one entry, paired with its most common genes and DNA. Counted in this sample were 740,000 or so distinct CDR3 sequences; 35% of them appeared once. Of the sample, under 3.5% is held by the ten largest clones. Sequenced material: PBMCs. The source is a human donor in good health (CMV status not recorded). Some clones in this sample may be carry-over from other donors' samples.

This clonotype was seen a few times. The chain recombines TRBV10-3 with TRBJ2-2; 8 bases match TRBD1. The CDR3 is 14 amino acids. Germline V gene sequence: CDR1 ENHRY, CDR2 SYGVKD. V lost 5 bases to trimming and J lost 6 bases; unmatched junction nucleotides: 5. The CDR3 region is CAISPRTGPGELFF. In nucleotides, the CDR3 is TGTGCCATCAGTCCAAGGACAGGGCCCGGGGAGCTGTTTTTT.

CDR3 coding DNA: TGTGCCAGCCTAGGAGGGACCGGGGTGCAGTTCTTC. This codes for CASLGGTGVQFF. The chain is built from TRBV28 and TRBJ2-1; TRBD2 might be the D (6 bases). The CDR3 consists of 12 residues. Trimming removed 8 bases at V and 12 bases at J, with 17 bases between. The V gene's germline CDR1 is MDHEN and CDR2 SYDVKM. Filled out from reference TRBV28 and TRBJ2-1, the complete variable domain reads DVKVTQSSRYLVKRTGEKVFLECVQDMDHENMFWYRQDPGLGLRLIYFSYDVKMKEKGDIPEGYSVSREKKERFSLILESASTNQTSMYLCASLGGTGVQFFGPGTRLTVL.

This clonotype was observed a few times. J is TRBJ1-2 and V is TRBV25-1; D remains ambiguous. V lost 3 bases and J 5 bases, leaving 7 bases between the germline ends. In germline, CDR1 is MGHDK, CDR2 SYGVNS. The CDR3 has 12 residues. The CDR3 coding sequence is TGTGCCAGCAGTGAGCCACATTATGGCTACACCTTC. Translation: CASSEPHYGYTF.

Regarding this clonotype: One junction end does not reproduce the germline sequence, and a read error may be involved. The chain combines TRBV19 with TRBJ1-5; weak D call: TRBD1 (5 bases). There are 15 residues in the CDR3. Germline V gene data show CDR1 as LNHDA and CDR2 as SQIVND (reference sequence). The CDR3 region is CDSSIDWAGRQPQHF. DNA of the CDR3: TGTGACAGTAGTATAGATTGGGCAGGGAGGCAGCCCCAGCATTTT.

The rearrangement uses TRBV15 and TRBJ1-2, with D unclear. Trimming took off 0 bases at V and 6 bases at J, with 26 bases between the two ends. Germline V gene lookup returns CDR1 LNHNV and CDR2 YYDKDF (reference sequence). This CDR3 has 19 residues. Here the CDR3 DNA reads TGTGCCACCAGCAGAGATGGGGAGGGCGCAGACGACCCAGAAAATGGCTACACCTTC. This sequence encodes CATSRDGEGADDPENGYTF.

This clonotype occurred a few times. The chain recombines TRBV25-1 with TRBJ2-5, with D perhaps given as TRBD1 or TRBD2 (5 bases each). CDR3 length: 19 residues. The ends were cut back, 1 base at V and 0 bases at J, with 21 bases in the middle. Looked up from germline, CDR1 is MGHDK and CDR2 is SYGVNS. CDR3 DNA: TGTGCCAGCAGTGAATTGGGGGAAGACAGCCGGAGGTACCAAGAGACCCAGTACTTC. It encodes CASSELGEDSRRYQETQYF.

The rearrangement joins TRBV4-1 to TRBJ1-2, with D hard to call. The germline gives CDR1 MGHRA, CDR2 YSYEKL. The length of the CDR3 is 16 residues. The V end lost 0 bases, the J end lost 1 base, and 12 bases lay between the germline ends. In DNA, the CDR3 is TGCGCCAGCAGCCAAGAAGCGGTTGGGAATAACTATGGCTACACCTTC. It encodes CASSQEAVGNNYGYTF.

The sample holds many counts of this clonotype. The gene calls are TRBV10-3 and TRBJ2-5; the D is unclear. The germline gives CDR1 ENHRY, CDR2 SYGVKD. This CDR3 comprises 11 residues. V shed 2 bases and J shed 3 bases, with 1 base lying between them. The CDR3 spells CAISEKETQYF. The CDR3 DNA reads as TGTGCCATCAGTGAGAAAGAGACCCAGTACTTC.

The chain joins TRBV2 to TRBJ2-5; the D is unclear. The CDR3 is made up of 15 amino acids. The V gene's germline CDR1 is SNHLY and CDR2 FYNNEI. Trimming shortened V by 3 bases and J by 1 base, and 12 bases separated the two germline ends. This CDR3 reads CASSDWLHSQETQYF. The CDR3 DNA is TGTGCCAGCAGTGACTGGTTGCATTCCCAAGAGACCCAGTACTTC. Drawing the rest from reference TRBV2 and TRBJ2-5, the complete variable domain is EPEVTQTPSHQVTQMGQEVILRCVPISNHLYFYWYRQILGQKVEFLVSFYNNEISEKSEIFDDQFSVERPDGSNFTLKIRSTKLEDSAMYFCASSDWLHSQETQYFGPGTRLLVL.

There are a few counts of this clonotype. The chain carries TRBV6-5 and TRBJ1-1; 10 bases fit TRBD1. With 3 bases clipped from V and 4 bases from J, the junction kept 5 bases outside the gene matches. The CDR3 is 15 amino acids. Germline V lookup: CDR1 MNHEY, CDR2 SVGAGI. The CDR3 sequence is CASSYSGTGATEAFF. The DNA for the CDR3 is TGTGCCAGCAGTTATAGCGGGACAGGGGCCACTGAAGCTTTCTTT.

The J gene is TRBJ2-5, the V gene TRBV28; D perhaps matches TRBD1 (5 bases). With 2 bases removed from V and 5 bases from J, the gap between germline ends came to 18 bases. The germline V gene has CDR1 MDHEN and CDR2 SYDVKM. The CDR3 runs 16 residues. CDR3 in amino acids: CASSLPDTPAGETQYF. The CDR3 region has the DNA TGTGCCAGCAGTTTACCGGACACCCCCGCAGGGGAGACCCAGTACTTC.

J is TRBJ2-5 and V is TRBV5-1; D unresolved. The V end was cut by 1 base, the J end by 3 bases, with 10 bases between. This CDR3 contains 14 residues. Germline CDR1 is SGHRS and CDR2 is YFSETQ. The CDR3 region is CASSLMSTKETQYF. The CDR3 nucleotides read TGCGCCAGCAGCTTGATGAGTACCAAAGAGACCCAGTACTTC. Full variable domain (rest looked up from reference TRBV5-1 and TRBJ2-5): KAGVTQTPRYLIKTRGQQVTLSCSPISGHRSVSWYQQTPGQGLQFLFEYFSETQRNKGNFPGRFSGRQFSNSRSEMNVSTLELGDSALYLCASSLMSTKETQYFGPGTRLLVL.

This clonotype has ten or more counts. The chain couples TRBV6-1 to TRBJ1-1; D ambiguous. The CDR3 is made up of 13 amino acids. V shed 6 bases and J shed 0 bases, with 8 bases lying between them. Germline V lookup: CDR1 MNHNS, CDR2 SASEGT. CDR3 in amino acids: CASRRGLNTEAFF. The CDR3 bases are TGTGCCAGCAGAAGAGGTTTGAACACTGAAGCTTTCTTT.

As for this clonotype: The CDR3 end shows no conserved phenylalanine or tryptophan, and so a read error is likely. The J gene is TRBJ1-2, the V gene TRBV7-4; D remains ambiguous. Germline loops: CDR1 SGHVT, CDR2 SQSDAQ. Trimming removed 5 bases at V and 1 base at J, with 11 bases between. The CDR3 runs to 14 residues. CDR3 sequence reads: CASSTPPVNYGYTL. The CDR3 DNA sequence: TGTGCCAGCAGCACTCCCCCAGTTAACTATGGCTACACCTTA.

This rearrangement joins TRBV5-1 to TRBJ2-7; 11 bases fit TRBD1. The CDR3 is 16 amino acids. The germline V gene has CDR1 SGHRS and CDR2 YFSETQ. Losses at the gene ends were 5 bases for V and 3 bases for J; bases not matched to a gene: 10. For the CDR3, the DNA is TGCGCCAGCAGAGGGACAGGGGGACTTCTCGTCTACGAGCAGTACTTC. It codes for CASRGTGGLLVYEQYF. Supplemented by reference TRBV5-1 and TRBJ2-7, the full variable domain reads KAGVTQTPRYLIKTRGQQVTLSCSPISGHRSVSWYQQTPGQGLQFLFEYFSETQRNKGNFPGRFSGRQFSNSRSEMNVSTLELGDSALYLCASRGTGGLLVYEQYFGPGTRLTVT.

This clonotype has more than one count but fewer than ten. The chain has TRBV6-5 and TRBJ2-7; 7 nucleotides agree with TRBD2. Looked up from germline, CDR1 is MNHEY and CDR2 is SVGAGI. The CDR3 runs to 14 residues. V gave up 2 bases and J gave up 3 bases; unmatched junction bases: 4. The CDR3 region is CASSYGAGVYEQYF. CDR3 in DNA: TGTGCCAGCAGTTACGGGGCGGGAGTCTACGAGCAGTACTTC.

This chain connects TRBV28 to TRBJ2-1; 12 bases agree with TRBD2. This CDR3 has 12 amino acids. V was clipped by 11 bases and J by 13 bases; unmatched bases: 9. The germline gives CDR1 MDHEN, CDR2 SYDVKM. The DNA of the CDR3 is TGTGCCTCCGGACTAGCGGGGTTTAGTCAGTTCTTC. Translating gives CASGLAGFSQFF. Variable domain in full (rest from reference TRBV28 and TRBJ2-1): DVKVTQSSRYLVKRTGEKVFLECVQDMDHENMFWYRQDPGLGLRLIYFSYDVKMKEKGDIPEGYSVSREKKERFSLILESASTNQTSMYLCASGLAGFSQFFGPGTRLTVL.

V and J are TRBV19 and TRBJ2-5; TRBD1 matches at 11 bases. CDR1 and CDR2 from the germline V gene are LNHDA and SQIVND (reference sequence). The CDR3 length is 18 residues. V shed 4 bases and J 1 base; nucleotides not matched to a gene: 11. The DNA of the CDR3 is TGTGCCAGTAGTACAAATCCGCCCGGGACAGGGGGCCAAGAGACCCAGTACTTC. Translation gives CASSTNPPGTGGQETQYF. The full variable domain, with the rest looked up from reference TRBV19 and TRBJ2-5, is DGGITQSPKYLFRKEGQNVTLSCEQNLNHDAMYWYRQDPGQGLRLIYYSQIVNDFQKGDIAEGYSVSREKKESFPLTVTSAQKNPTAFYLCASSTNPPGTGGQETQYFGPGTRLLVL.